The present TCR beta chain was sequenced within a study of blood T cell repertoires in COVID-19. Study details: Sites in the United States, Italy and Spain provided acute and convalescent COVID-19 samples. T cells, B-cell-depleted T cells, or PBMCs supplied cDNA or gDNA.

The CDR3 totals 12 residues. V was trimmed by 3 bases and J by 0 bases, leaving 3 bases between them. The germline gives CDR1 GTSNPN, CDR2 SVGIG (reference sequence). Authors' methods: Estimation of nucleated cell counts relied on the amplification of reference gene primers. Method: immunoSEQ multiplex PCR; TCRdb's copy keeps in-frame clones and lacks some. V and J calls and clone size are those listed in that table; D and trimming were worked out from the DNA. The profile shows approximately 150,000 clones, 80% to 90% of them singletons. This chain joins TRBV30 and TRBJ1-3; no clear D gene. The source material was peripheral blood. The TCR was taken from an older woman with acute or convalescent COVID-19. CDR3 sequence: CAWSLSGNTIYF. The CDR3 DNA sequence: TGTGCCTGGAGCCTCTCTGGAAACACCATATATTTT.